This T cell receptor (beta chain) was observed in a study of identifying expanded T cells in peripheral blood. Assay used: immunoSEQ multiplex PCR; TCRdb lists only in-frame clones, some missing. The repertoire holds 60,000 to 80,000 clones, with 75% to 90% as singletons. This CDR3 region has 12 residues. Per the germline V gene, CDR1 is PRHDT and CDR2 is FYEKMQ (reference sequence). Trimming took 5 bases from V and 5 from J, leaving 8 bases between them. The rearrangement links TRBV13 to TRBJ2-3, with D possibly called TRBD1 or TRBD2 (5 bases each). Sequencing was done on a sample of blood. The origin of this receptor is a person aged 18-70 years in good health. The CDR3 DNA is TGTGCCAGCAGCCTGGGGGTAGATACGCAGTATTTT. This sequence encodes CASSLGVDTQYF.